This is a list of T cell receptor beta chains from one sample in a study of OX40 agonist ivuxolimab in advanced cancers. Method: immunoSEQ multiplex PCR; TCRdb's copy keeps in-frame clones and lacks some. Of 50,000 to 70,000 clones in the sample, 86% are singletons; the top ten hold approximately 1%. The sequenced sample was CD4+ or CD8+ T cells sorted from blood, obtained in a trial of the OX40 agonist ivuxolimab. Receptors were obtained from an adult with an advanced solid tumor such as melanoma, head and neck, liver or kidney cancer. Both conserved end residues are part of each CDR3. D genes are given only for firm matches. Some rows have no size entry. The others give once, few or many, or a class for an expanded clone.

d_gene	v_gene	j_gene	abundance	CDR3nt	CDR3aa
NA	TRBV6-6	TRBJ2-7	NA	TGTGCCCCCGAGGGGGATATCTCCTACGAGCAGTACTTC	CAPEGDISYEQYF
TRBD1	TRBV10-2	TRBJ2-1	NA	TGCGCCAGCAGTGAGGGACAGGGGGAAATTAATGAGCAGTTCTTC	CASSEGQGEINEQFF
TRBD2	TRBV28	TRBJ2-7	NA	TGTGCCAGCAAGAGCGGGATCTACGAGCAGTACTTC	CASKSGIYEQYF
NA	TRBV29-1	TRBJ1-1	NA	TGCAGCGCCAGCCTGGTGGGGACTGCTGAAGCTTTCTTT	CSASLVGTAEAFF
NA	TRBV10-3	TRBJ1-5	NA	TGTGCCATCAGTGTGACACAGGTCAATCAGCCCCAGCATTTT	CAISVTQVNQPQHF
NA	TRBV27	TRBJ2-7	once	TGTGCCAGCAGTCACTACCTTGGGGCAGGGTATCTCTACGAGCAGTACTTC	CASSHYLGAGYLYEQYF
TRBD1	TRBV7-3	TRBJ2-6	few	TGTGCCAGCAGCAAGGACAGGGTCCAGTCTGGGGCCAACGTCCTGACTTTC	CASSKDRVQSGANVLTF
NA	TRBV13	TRBJ2-7	NA	TGTGCCAGCAGCCCACCGGTGGGCGAGCAGTACTTC	CASSPPVGEQYF
NA	TRBV30	TRBJ2-3	once	TGTGCCTGGAGTGTACAGGTTGGAGCAGATACGCAGTATTTT	CAWSVQVGADTQYF
TRBD2	TRBV28	TRBJ2-7	few	TGTGCCAGCAGATTAGCGGGGGCCTACGAGCAGTACTTC	CASRLAGAYEQYF
NA	TRBV5-1	TRBJ2-7	once	TGCGCCAGCAGCCCGGGTGGGTCTCAGGGGTACGAGCAGTACTTC	CASSPGGSQGYEQYF
NA	TRBV5-1	TRBJ1-2	NA	TGCGCCAGCAGCCGTGATTTCGACTATGGCTACACCTTC	CASSRDFDYGYTF
TRBD2	TRBV19	TRBJ2-1	NA	TGTGCCACCTGGGGGAGGGACGGATCCTACAATGAGCAGTTCTTC	CATWGRDGSYNEQFF